This T cell receptor (beta chain) was recovered during a study of blood T cell repertoires in COVID-19. Study-level information: Recovery among Cohort 3 donors was established by two negative PCRs, clearance, or symptom resolution. Sources were T cells, B-cell-depleted T cells, or PBMCs; the material itself was cDNA or gDNA.

In terms of age and location, participants ranged from roughly 18 to 90 years and lived in around 22 US areas. Method: immunoSEQ multiplex PCR; TCRdb's copy keeps in-frame clones and lacks some. This sample carries fewer than 150,000 clones, about 87% of them seen once, and the ten largest clones take 3% to 4%. V was pared by 5 bases and J by 5 bases, with 8 bases of the junction left unmatched. The CDR3 has 14 residues. Germline CDR1 and CDR2: MDHEN and SYDVKM. Sequenced sample: PBMCs or T cells enriched from blood (not recorded which). This TCR was sampled from a middle-aged man in a cohort exposed to, infected with or recovered from COVID-19 (not recorded which). The chain carries TRBV28 and TRBJ2-7; TRBD1 matches at 8 bases. This CDR3 is CASSRQGAWNEQYF. DNA for the CDR3: TGTGCCAGCAGTAGGCAGGGGGCTTGGAACGAGCAGTACTTC.